This T cell receptor (beta chain) is from a study of CD8 T cells in ankylosing spondylitis. Broader study findings: Before this, some motif variants had been reported in reactive arthritis synovial fluid and blood. A motif of under ten highly homologous TCR beta variants was seen as apparently characteristic of ankylosing spondylitis blood. The study looked at matched synovial fluid samples from ankylosing spondylitis patients. Disease-linked clones were reported to be significantly enriched there.

TCRdb reprocessed the 5' RACE reads via MiXCR and lists one record per CDR3 protein. The repertoire has around 390,000 distinct CDR3 sequences, about 22% of them found once; the top ten carry less than 20%. Concerning this clonotype: What it binds is not known.

The CDR3 extends over 15 amino acids. CDR1 SGHRS and CDR2 YFSETQ come from the germline V gene. Trimming removed 4 bases from V and 9 bases from J; junction bases left unmatched: 7. Sequencing was performed on blood, either unsorted or a sorted T cell fraction (not recorded which). The chain has TRBV5-1 and TRBJ2-1; TRBD2 matches 13 bases. This clonotype originated in a male donor with ankylosing spondylitis. The CDR3 DNA is TGCGCCAGCAGCCCCGGGACTAGCGGGGCCGGTGAGCAGTTCTTC. Encoded protein: CASSPGTSGAGEQFF. The entire variable domain, with the rest obtained from reference TRBV5-1 and TRBJ2-1, is as follows: KAGVTQTPRYLIKTRGQQVTLSCSPISGHRSVSWYQQTPGQGLQFLFEYFSETQRNKGNFPGRFSGRQFSNSRSEMNVSTLELGDSALYLCASSPGTSGAGEQFFGPGTRLTVL.